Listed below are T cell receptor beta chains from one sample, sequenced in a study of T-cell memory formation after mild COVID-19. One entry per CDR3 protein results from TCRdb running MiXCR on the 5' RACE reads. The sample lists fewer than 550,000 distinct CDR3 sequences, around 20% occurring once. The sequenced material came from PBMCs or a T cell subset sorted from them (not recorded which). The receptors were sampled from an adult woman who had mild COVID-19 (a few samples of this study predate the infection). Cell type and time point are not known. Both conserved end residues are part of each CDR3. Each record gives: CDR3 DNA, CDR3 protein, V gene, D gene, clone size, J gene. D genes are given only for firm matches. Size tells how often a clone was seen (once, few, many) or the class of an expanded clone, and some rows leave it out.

DNA: TGTGCCAGCAGTTTGGACCATCTAAGTACTAGAGGCGGCTACACCTTC
CDR3: CASSLDHLSTRGGYTF
V: TRBV12-3/TRBV12-4
D: NA
size: few
J: TRBJ1-2

DNA: TGTGCCAGCAGCTGGACAGGGGCCTGGGGCGCGTCGGATACGCAGTATTTT
CDR3: CASSWTGAWGASDTQYF
V: TRBV5-6
D: TRBD1
size: NA
J: TRBJ2-3

DNA: TGTGCTAGCAGCCATAGCGTTCAAGAGACCCAGTACTTC
CDR3: CASSHSVQETQYF
V: TRBV7-7
D: NA
size: NA
J: TRBJ2-5

DNA: TGTGCCAGCAGCGTCGGACTAGCGGGAGCAGATACGCAGTATTTT
CDR3: CASSVGLAGADTQYF
V: TRBV7-2
D: TRBD2
size: few
J: TRBJ2-3

DNA: TGCGCCAGCAGCCCCAAAGACTACTACGAGCAGTACTTC
CDR3: CASSPKDYYEQYF
V: TRBV5-1
D: NA
size: NA
J: TRBJ2-7

DNA: TGCAGCGTTGAACTGGCGGGAGGGGAGGTAGATACGCAGTATTTT
CDR3: CSVELAGGEVDTQYF
V: TRBV29-1
D: TRBD2
size: NA
J: TRBJ2-3

DNA: TGTGCCATCAGTGATTGGGACAGGTCCACCGGGGAGCTGTTTTTT
CDR3: CAISDWDRSTGELFF
V: TRBV10-3
D: TRBD1
size: NA
J: TRBJ2-2

DNA: TGCAGTGCTAAGGCTCGGGGAAACACCGGGGAGCTGTTTTTT
CDR3: CSAKARGNTGELFF
V: TRBV20-1
D: NA
size: few
J: TRBJ2-2

DNA: TGTGCCAGCAGCGTAGGGACAGGGCCCACAGATACGCAGTATTTT
CDR3: CASSVGTGPTDTQYF
V: TRBV9
D: TRBD1
size: many
J: TRBJ2-3

DNA: TGTGCCAGCAGCATTGGGGGATCTAACAATCAGCCCCAGCATTTT
CDR3: CASSIGGSNNQPQHF
V: TRBV7-8
D: NA
size: NA
J: TRBJ1-5

DNA: TGCAGTGCTAGAGACGAGCGGGGGGTTAGCAATCAGCCCCAGCATTTT
CDR3: CSARDERGVSNQPQHF
V: TRBV20-1
D: NA
size: NA
J: TRBJ1-5

DNA: TGTGCCAGCAGCCAACCGGGACAGGCTTTTTCCTACGAGCAGTACTTC
CDR3: CASSQPGQAFSYEQYF
V: TRBV11-2
D: TRBD1
size: few
J: TRBJ2-7

DNA: TGTGCCAGCAGCACACGCACCACAGGGGCTGGAAACACCATATATTTT
CDR3: CASSTRTTGAGNTIYF
V: TRBV7-9
D: TRBD1
size: few
J: TRBJ1-3

DNA: TGCAGTGCTAAGGGGGGGTACGGGAGCACGGCAGGGTCCTACGAGCAGTACTTC
CDR3: CSAKGGYGSTAGSYEQYF
V: TRBV20-1
D: NA
size: many
J: TRBJ2-7

DNA: TGCGCCAGCAGCCACGGGACTAGCGGGAGTTTGAATGAGCAGTTCTTC
CDR3: CASSHGTSGSLNEQFF
V: TRBV4-3
D: TRBD2
size: NA
J: TRBJ2-1

DNA: TGCGCCAGCAGCACTAGCGGGGGAAACTACGAGCAGTACTTC
CDR3: CASSTSGGNYEQYF
V: TRBV5-1
D: TRBD2
size: many
J: TRBJ2-7

DNA: TGCAGTGCTAGAGTTGGAGACCCTCCCTACGAGCAGTACTTC
CDR3: CSARVGDPPYEQYF
V: TRBV20-1
D: NA
size: NA
J: TRBJ2-7

DNA: TGCAGCGTGATTACCCCTACTAGCTCCTACAATGAGCAGTTCTTC
CDR3: CSVITPTSSYNEQFF
V: TRBV29-1
D: NA
size: NA
J: TRBJ2-1

DNA: TGTGCCGGCAGCTCCGGACTAGCGGGGGGGCCTGAGACCCAGTACTTC
CDR3: CAGSSGLAGGPETQYF
V: TRBV7-9
D: TRBD2
size: NA
J: TRBJ2-5

DNA: TGTGCCAGCAGTCAAGGACAGATCCAAGAGACCCAGTACTTC
CDR3: CASSQGQIQETQYF
V: TRBV2
D: NA
size: few
J: TRBJ2-5

DNA: TGTGCCAGCAGTCCCATGAGTCAGAGCTCTGGAAACACCATATATTTT
CDR3: CASSPMSQSSGNTIYF
V: TRBV7-9
D: NA
size: few
J: TRBJ1-3

DNA: TGTGCCAGCAGTTTGGGGATCTACGAGCAGTACTTC
CDR3: CASSLGIYEQYF
V: TRBV2
D: NA
size: NA
J: TRBJ2-7

DNA: TGTGCCAGCAGCTGGTCGCCTGGACCCAACACCGGGGAGCTGTTTTTT
CDR3: CASSWSPGPNTGELFF
V: TRBV7-3
D: NA
size: few
J: TRBJ2-2

DNA: TGTGCCAGCAGCACGGGACTAGCTAGCGAGCAGTTCTTC
CDR3: CASSTGLASEQFF
V: TRBV7-2
D: TRBD2
size: few
J: TRBJ2-1

DNA: TGCAGTGCCCCAACAGGGACTGATGGCTACACCTTC
CDR3: CSAPTGTDGYTF
V: TRBV20-1
D: NA
size: NA
J: TRBJ1-2